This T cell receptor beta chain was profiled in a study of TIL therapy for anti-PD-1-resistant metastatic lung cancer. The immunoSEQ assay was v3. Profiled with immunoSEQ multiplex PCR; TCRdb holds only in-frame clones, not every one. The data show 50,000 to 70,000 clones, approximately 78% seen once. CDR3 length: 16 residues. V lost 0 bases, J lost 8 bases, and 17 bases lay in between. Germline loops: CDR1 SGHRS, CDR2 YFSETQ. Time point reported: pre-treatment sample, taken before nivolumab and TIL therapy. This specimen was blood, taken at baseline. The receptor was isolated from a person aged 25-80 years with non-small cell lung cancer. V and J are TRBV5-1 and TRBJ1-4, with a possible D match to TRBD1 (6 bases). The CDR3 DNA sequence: TGCGCCAGCAGCTTGGCCGCTGGGGGCTTTCGAGAAAAACTGTTTTTT. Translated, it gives CASSLAAGGFREKLFF.